These 5 T cell receptor beta chains originate from one sample sequenced in a study of shared clonotypes between healthy human individuals. It was CD45RO-negative cells, positively selected for CCR7, that made up naive CD8 cells, with terminally differentiated effector memory CD45RA+ cells excluded. Data came from immunoSEQ multiplex PCR; TCRdb stores just in-frame clones and leaves some out. The repertoire includes hundreds of thousands of clones, approximately 96% of them detected once, and roughly 0.1% sits in the top ten. The sequenced material came from naive CD8+ T cells sorted from blood. The source of these receptors is a woman aged 25-40 years in good health.

The chain combines TRBV27 with TRBJ2-2; no clear D. CDR3 length: 14 residues. The V end lost 3 bases, the J end lost 5 bases, and 10 bases lay between the germline ends. Germline CDR1 and CDR2: MNHEY and SMNVEV (reference sequence). In nucleotides, the CDR3 is TGTGCCAGCAGTTTGGGTATGGGAACCGGGGAGCTGTTTTTT. It specifies CASSLGMGTGELFF.

The chain carries TRBV27 and TRBJ2-7; 7 nucleotides line up with TRBD1. The CDR3 spans 15 residues. V was clipped by 5 bases and J by 2 bases; unmatched bases: 9. Per germline, CDR1 MNHEY and CDR2 SMNVEV (reference sequence). Here the CDR3 DNA reads TGTGCCAGCAGTATCGGGACAGTTCCTACCTACGAGCAGTACTTC. Translating it yields CASSIGTVPTYEQYF.

V and J are TRBV7-6 and TRBJ2-3; no clear D. The germline V gene has CDR1 SGHVS and CDR2 FNYEAQ. Trimming removed 5 bases at V and 5 bases at J, with 11 bases between. This CDR3 is 13 amino acids long. CDR3 sequence reads: CASSLLRRDTQYF. CDR3 nucleotide sequence: TGTGCCAGCAGCCTACTGCGGCGAGATACGCAGTATTTT.

The chain couples TRBV29-1 to TRBJ2-1; D remains ambiguous. Germline V CDR1 and CDR2: SQVTM, ANQGSEA. V was clipped by 7 bases and J by 10 bases, with 11 bases between them. The CDR3 contains 10 residues. The CDR3, as DNA: TGCAGCGCCCAAGTAGGAGAGCAGTTCTTC. Translation: CSAQVGEQFF.

The V gene is TRBV28, the J gene TRBJ1-5; D is ambiguous. The CDR3 spans 15 residues. Trimming took off 6 bases at V and 1 base at J, with 13 bases between the two ends. Per germline, CDR1 MDHEN and CDR2 SYDVKM. The CDR3 region has the DNA TGTGCCAGCAGGGGGTGGCTTAACAGCAATCAGCCCCAGCATTTT. Translation gives CASRGWLNSNQPQHF.